Following are 30 T cell receptor beta chains from one sample sequenced in a study of CD8+ T cells in alopecia areata. cDNA reverse transcribed from extracted RNA served as the sequencing template. Repertoires were generated with immunoSEQ multiplex PCR, while TCRdb's copy carries only in-frame clones and drops some. The sample has some 150,000 clones, about 53% seen once. This specimen consisted of CD8+ T cells sorted from blood, obtained at week 0. The receptors here all came from a human donor with alopecia areata.

V gene TRBV4-1 combines with J gene TRBJ2-5; D might be TRBD1 or TRBD2, each matching 7 bases. The CDR3 extends over 13 amino acids. Between the trimmed V and J ends, which lost 0 bases and 11 bases, there was a span of 13 bases. Looked up from germline, CDR1 is MGHRA and CDR2 is YSYEKL. The CDR3 DNA follows: TGCGCCAGCAGCCAAGATCCAGGGGGACTACAGTACTTC. Its protein product is CASSQDPGGLQYF.

This clone was seen a few times. This chain links TRBV30 with TRBJ1-1; D call uncertain. V lost 4 bases, J lost 1 base, and 7 bases lay in between. The germline gives CDR1 GTSNPN, CDR2 SVGIG (reference sequence). This CDR3 is built from 12 residues. CDR3 amino acids: CAWIPPNTEAFF. The CDR3 bases are TGTGCCTGGATTCCTCCGAACACTGAAGCTTTCTTT.

This clone came up a few times. This chain connects TRBV12-5 to TRBJ2-1; tentative D call: TRBD2 (5 bases). The CDR3 has 15 residues. Trimming stripped 7 bases from V and 8 bases from J, with 21 bases between. Germline V CDR1 and CDR2: LGHNT, FRNRAP. CDR3 protein: CASALPIRGSHEQFF. CDR3 nucleotide sequence: TGTGCTAGTGCTCTTCCTATTCGGGGTTCGCATGAGCAGTTCTTC.

The chain couples TRBV13 to TRBJ1-2; D gene uncertain. The CDR3 has 13 amino acids. V was pared by 2 bases and J by 1 base, with 5 bases between. Germline CDR1 reads PRHDT; CDR2 reads FYEKMQ (reference sequence). DNA for the CDR3: TGTGCCAGCAGCTTATACAGTAACTATGGCTACACCTTC. Its translation is CASSLYSNYGYTF. The full variable domain, completed using reference TRBV13 and TRBJ1-2, is AAGVIQSPRHLIKEKRETATLKCYPIPRHDTVYWYQQGPGQDPQFLISFYEKMQSDKGSIPDRFSAQQFSDYHSELNMSSLELGDSALYFCASSLYSNYGYTFGSGTRLTVV.

The chain combines TRBV7-8 with TRBJ2-7; possibly TRBD1 for D (8 bases). The V and J ends lost 5 bases and 6 bases respectively, with 20 bases between them. This CDR3 has 15 amino acids. Germline V gene sequence: CDR1 SGHVS, CDR2 FQNEAQ. In DNA, the CDR3 is TGTGCCAGCAGCCTACGACTAGCCGGGACAGGCGAGCAGTACTTC. Translation: CASSLRLAGTGEQYF.

This sequence joins TRBV6-6 and TRBJ2-3; D is possibly TRBD1 (5 bases). The CDR3 has 15 residues. V was trimmed by 5 bases and J by 2 bases, leaving 14 bases between them. The germline V gene has CDR1 MNHNY and CDR2 SVGAGI (reference sequence). The CDR3 here is CASSDRATATDTQYF. The CDR3 DNA is TGTGCCAGCAGTGATAGAGCGACAGCCACAGATACGCAGTATTTT.

The V call is TRBV5-1, the J call TRBJ2-6, with 7 nucleotides matching TRBD2. From germline, CDR1 is SGHRS and CDR2 YFSETQ. The trim removed 0 bases at V and 0 bases at J, leaving 0 bases unmatched. The CDR3 contains 16 residues. CDR3 in DNA: TGCGCCAGCAGCTTGGGGGAGGGCTCTGGGGCCAACGTCCTGACTTTC. Translated: CASSLGEGSGANVLTF.

The rearrangement links TRBV30 to TRBJ2-2; D perhaps matches TRBD1 (6 bases). V lost 5 bases to trimming and J lost 6 bases, with 13 bases between them. CDR3 size: 13 residues. The germline CDR1 and CDR2 sequences are GTSNPN and SVGIG (reference sequence). The CDR3 bases are TGTGCCTGGGAACTGGACAGTCCCGGGGAGCTGTTTTTT. Its protein product is CAWELDSPGELFF. The complete variable domain, with remaining parts taken from reference TRBV30 and TRBJ2-2, reads SQTIHQWPATLVQPVGSPLSLECTVEGTSNPNLYWYRQAAGRGLQLLFYSVGIGQISSEVPQNLSASRPQDRQFILSSKKLLLSDSGFYLCAWELDSPGELFFGEGSRLTVL.

V is TRBV6-1 and J is TRBJ1-1, with 9 bases identical to TRBD1. The CDR3 extends over 13 amino acids. The germline V gene has CDR1 MNHNS and CDR2 SASEGT. V dropped 3 bases and J dropped 5; count of bases not matched to a gene: 1. The chain's CDR3 is CASSEDRGTEAFF. CDR3 DNA: TGTGCCAGCAGTGAGGACAGGGGAACTGAAGCTTTCTTT.

This rearrangement joins TRBV30 to TRBJ1-2; no clear D gene. Germline V gene sequence: CDR1 GTSNPN, CDR2 SVGIG (reference sequence). V was pared by 3 bases and J by 8 bases, with 16 bases between. The CDR3 runs to 13 residues. The CDR3 here is CAWSPKRVAGYTF. The CDR3, as DNA: TGTGCCTGGAGCCCCAAGAGGGTGGCGGGCTACACCTTC.

V and J are TRBV7-2 and TRBJ2-7; 10 nucleotides align to TRBD1. The CDR3 runs to 15 residues. J lost 7 bases, V lost 6 bases, and 12 bases had no gene match. Germline V lookup: CDR1 SGHTA, CDR2 FQGNSA. The CDR3 sequence: CASRPSGTGVKEQYF. DNA of the CDR3: TGTGCCAGCAGACCCTCCGGGACAGGGGTTAAGGAGCAGTACTTC.

This clone was observed a single time. V gene TRBV7-6 combines with J gene TRBJ2-5; D assignment may be TRBD1 or TRBD2 (5 bases each). V was pared by 2 bases and J by 3 bases, with 10 bases between. The length of the CDR3 is 14 residues. Germline CDR1 and CDR2: SGHVS and FNYEAQ. The CDR3 loop is CASSLRQGEETQYF. Written as DNA, the CDR3 is TGTGCCAGCAGCTTAAGGCAGGGAGAAGAGACCCAGTACTTC.

V usage is TRBV30 and J usage is TRBJ2-2; D possibly corresponds to TRBD2 (6 bases). CDR3 size: 15 residues. V lost 3 bases and J lost 7, with 18 bases in between. CDR1 and CDR2 from the germline V gene are GTSNPN and SVGIG (reference sequence). CDR3 region: CAWSTTGTLGGELFF. In nucleotides, the CDR3 is TGTGCCTGGAGCACCACCGGGACTCTCGGCGGGGAGCTGTTTTTT. The whole variable domain, remainder taken from reference TRBV30 and TRBJ2-2, is SQTIHQWPATLVQPVGSPLSLECTVEGTSNPNLYWYRQAAGRGLQLLFYSVGIGQISSEVPQNLSASRPQDRQFILSSKKLLLSDSGFYLCAWSTTGTLGGELFFGEGSRLTVL.

The chain employs TRBV19 and TRBJ2-1, with 7 positions matching TRBD2. CDR1 is LNHDA, CDR2 SQIVND, per germline (reference sequence). The CDR3 extends over 15 amino acids. Trimming took 4 bases from V and 3 from J; bases not matched to a gene: 6. CDR3 nucleotide sequence: TGTGCCAGTAGTACCGGGACTAATGGCTACAATGAGCAGTTCTTC. Translating it yields CASSTGTNGYNEQFF.

CDR3 loop: CASMDREVEQYF. The CDR3 DNA reads as TGTGCCTCCATGGACAGGGAAGTCGAGCAGTACTTC. The chain carries TRBV30 and TRBJ2-7, with 8 bases matching TRBD1. The CDR3 totals 12 residues. In germline, CDR1 is GTSNPN, CDR2 SVGIG (reference sequence). V lost 7 bases to trimming and J lost 6 bases; unmatched junction nucleotides: 8.

This clone was seen a few times. This sequence joins TRBV2 and TRBJ1-6; D gene ambiguous. V was shortened by 1 base and J by 4 bases, with 8 bases between the two germline ends. Germline values: CDR1 SNHLY, CDR2 FYNNEI. The CDR3 has 15 residues. The CDR3 region has the DNA TGTGCCAGCAGTGAAGACGAGAGATATAATTCACCCCTCCACTTT. It encodes CASSEDERYNSPLHF.

A few counts support this clone. The chain has TRBV29-1 and TRBJ2-3; TRBD2 agrees at 10 bases. The ends lost 4 bases at V and 2 bases at J; junction bases unmatched: 3. This CDR3 is built from 14 residues. Germline V gene data show CDR1 as SQVTM and CDR2 as ANQGSEA. CDR3 residues: CSVVLAGATDTQYF. The CDR3 DNA reads as TGCAGCGTTGTCCTAGCGGGGGCCACAGATACGCAGTATTTT.

This clone was seen more than once but under ten times. The V and J genes are TRBV5-1 and TRBJ2-3; 8 nucleotides match TRBD1. This CDR3 is 15 amino acids long. From germline, CDR1 is SGHRS and CDR2 YFSETQ. V was clipped by 4 bases and J by 2 bases; unmatched bases: 6. CDR3 region: CASSPWTGSTDTQYF. In DNA form, the CDR3 reads TGCGCCAGCAGCCCCTGGACAGGGTCCACAGATACGCAGTATTTT.

The CDR3 bases are TGTGCCAGCAGTAAGGATACAGGGGGTATTTACGAGCAGTACTTC. It yields the protein CASSKDTGGIYEQYF. V is TRBV27 and J is TRBJ2-5; 8 nucleotides agree with TRBD1. The J call may be incorrect, as the DNA end agrees better with TRBJ2-7. The CDR3 is made up of 15 amino acids. Germline V CDR1 and CDR2: MNHEY, SMNVEV (reference sequence).

In DNA, the CDR3 is TGTGCCAGCAGTTTATCTCGGGGCTCCTACAATGAGCAGTTCTTC. Its protein is CASSLSRGSYNEQFF. V gene TRBV27 combines with J gene TRBJ2-1; a weak D match, TRBD2 (5 bases). V was shortened by 0 bases and J by 0 bases, with 6 bases between the two germline ends. CDR1 and CDR2 (germline): MNHEY, SMNVEV (reference sequence). The CDR3 extends over 15 amino acids.

V is TRBV29-1 and J is TRBJ2-1; TRBD2 aligns across 8 bases. The germline V gene has CDR1 SQVTM and CDR2 ANQGSEA. V was clipped by 7 bases and J by 2 bases; unmatched bases: 7. The CDR3 runs to 14 residues. The CDR3 DNA is TGCAGCGCGTTGGGCGGGGGGCCCTACAATGAGCAGTTCTTC. Translating gives CSALGGGPYNEQFF.

V is TRBV29-1 and J is TRBJ1-1; 11 bases fit TRBD1. Trimming cost V 8 bases and J 3 bases; bases outside gene matches: 14. The CDR3 runs 16 residues. The germline gives CDR1 SQVTM, CDR2 ANQGSEA. CDR3 bases: TGCAGCTCCACCCCCGGACAGGGGGCTATCGACACTGAAGCTTTCTTT. Translation: CSSTPGQGAIDTEAFF.

The chain employs TRBV30 and TRBJ2-1; D call uncertain. The V and J ends lost 2 bases and 4 bases respectively, with 9 bases between them. This CDR3 contains 13 residues. The V gene's germline CDR1 is GTSNPN and CDR2 SVGIG (reference sequence). The CDR3 is CAWSSIIYNEQFF. CDR3 bases: TGTGCCTGGAGTAGTATAATTTACAATGAGCAGTTCTTC.

In its sample, this clone was seen a few times. This chain joins TRBV29-1 and TRBJ2-5; no reliable D call. The ends were cut back, 3 bases at V and 5 bases at J, with 13 bases in the middle. Germline-derived CDR1 and CDR2 are SQVTM and ANQGSEA. CDR3 length: 13 residues. CDR3 coding DNA: TGCAGCGTTGAGAGCCCGGTCAAGGAGACCCAGTACTTC. Translated: CSVESPVKETQYF.

This clone was picked up a small number of times. The chain employs TRBV29-1 and TRBJ2-4, with TRBD1 matching 7 bases. The trim removed 3 bases at V and 7 bases at J, leaving 3 bases unmatched. The V gene's germline CDR1 is SQVTM and CDR2 ANQGSEA. This CDR3 comprises 12 residues. DNA of the CDR3: TGCAGCGTTGAGTCCAGGGGGAACATTCAGTACTTC. This encodes CSVESRGNIQYF.

This clone was observed a single time. This chain links TRBV30 with TRBJ2-7; possibly TRBD1 or TRBD2 for D (5 bases each). The CDR3 consists of 14 residues. The V gene lost 4 bases and the J gene lost 3 bases, with 16 bases spanning the gap. CDR1 and CDR2 (germline): GTSNPN, SVGIG (reference sequence). This CDR3 is CAWTRGLGVYEQYF. CDR3 bases: TGTGCCTGGACCCGCGGGTTAGGGGTCTACGAGCAGTACTTC.

CDR3 sequence (DNA): TGTGCCTGGAGTGTACAGGGGGAGGGCGAGCAGTACTTC. Translated, it gives CAWSVQGEGEQYF. V is TRBV30 and J is TRBJ2-7, with D perhaps matching TRBD1 (8 bases). V gave up 0 bases and J gave up 6 bases, with 12 bases separating them. The CDR3 is 13 amino acids. Germline CDR1 is GTSNPN and CDR2 is SVGIG (reference sequence).

The chain is built from TRBV5-6 and TRBJ1-4, with 8 nucleotides matching TRBD1. Germline trimming cut 4 bases from V and 3 bases from J; bases unmatched to any gene: 5. From germline, CDR1 is SGHDT and CDR2 YYEEEE. The CDR3 spans 15 residues. The CDR3 sequence is CASSGTGRANEKLFF. CDR3 bases: TGTGCCAGCAGCGGGACAGGTCGGGCTAATGAAAAACTGTTTTTT.

This clone was observed many times. This rearrangement joins TRBV15 to TRBJ2-7; TRBD2 might be the D (6 bases). The length of the CDR3 is 16 residues. Between the trimmed V and J ends, which lost 0 bases and 2 bases, there was a span of 14 bases. Per the germline V gene, CDR1 is LNHNV and CDR2 is YYDKDF (reference sequence). The CDR3 here is CATSRDNGGETYEQYF. CDR3 coding DNA: TGTGCCACCAGCAGAGATAACGGCGGGGAGACCTACGAGCAGTACTTC.

This clone was observed a few times. The chain has TRBV11-2 and TRBJ2-1; 11 nucleotides align to TRBD2. Germline loops: CDR1 SGHAT, CDR2 FQNNGV. CDR3 length: 18 residues. With 4 bases clipped from V and 1 base from J, the junction kept 9 bases outside the gene matches. Written as DNA, the CDR3 is TGTGCCAGCAGCTCGCAACAACGACTAGCGGGATCCTACAATGAGCAGTTCTTC. Translation: CASSSQQRLAGSYNEQFF.